These 8 T cell receptor beta chains came from one sample sequenced in a study of blood T cell repertoires in COVID-19. Sequencing was performed with immunoSEQ multiplex PCR; in TCRdb, only in-frame clones are kept and a portion is missing. This table has 150,000 to 200,000 clones, roughly nine tenths appearing once. Sequenced input: peripheral blood. These receptors all come from a man between 18 and 29 years old who had recovered from COVID-19.

This clone occurred a few times. The genes are TRBV7-2 and TRBJ2-2; 9 bases fit TRBD2. CDR1 is SGHTA and CDR2 is FQGNSA in the germline V gene. J lost 2 bases, V lost 2 bases, and 9 bases had no gene match. The CDR3 covers 18 residues. The CDR3 nucleotides are TGTGCCAGCAGCTTAAAAGGGCTGACTAGCGGAAACACCGGGGAGCTGTTTTTT. Amino acids: CASSLKGLTSGNTGELFF.

This clone has only a few counts. The chain is built from TRBV9 and TRBJ2-2; possibly TRBD2 for D (5 bases). V was shortened by 3 bases and J by 0 bases, with 12 bases between the two germline ends. This CDR3 region has 16 residues. Germline V gene lookup returns CDR1 SGDLS and CDR2 YYNGEE. This CDR3 is CASSARELANTGELFF. In nucleotides, the CDR3 is TGTGCCAGCAGCGCCCGGGAACTAGCGAACACCGGGGAGCTGTTTTTT.

Details on this clone: Other DNA sequences in the same sample also yield this CDR3. The chain is built from TRBV15 and TRBJ2-5; 7 bases align to TRBD2. This CDR3 has 14 residues. Germline V gene data show CDR1 as LNHNV and CDR2 as YYDKDF (reference sequence). V was pared by 0 bases and J by 4 bases, with 2 bases of the junction left unmatched. The CDR3: CATSRDLAGETQYF. CDR3 nucleotides: TGTGCCACCAGCAGAGATTTAGCGGGAGAGACCCAGTACTTC.

V usage is TRBV28 and J usage is TRBJ1-3; D is uncertain. The CDR3 length is 15 residues. Germline V lookup: CDR1 MDHEN, CDR2 SYDVKM. V was cut by 2 bases and J by 0 bases, with 8 bases left in between. The CDR3 region has the DNA TGTGCCAGCAGTTTAAACGGGATCTCTGGAAACACCATATATTTT. Its translation: CASSLNGISGNTIYF.

The table lists this clone with a few counts. V is TRBV7-9 and J is TRBJ2-1; TRBD2 matches 13 bases. J was trimmed by 10 bases and V by 3 bases; bases with no gene match: 6. CDR1 SEHNR and CDR2 FQNEAQ come from the germline V gene (reference sequence). The CDR3 length is 15 residues. The CDR3 nucleotides are TGTGCCAGCAGCTTTTCCGGGACTAGCGGGGACGAGCAGTTCTTC. As protein: CASSFSGTSGDEQFF.

The chain recombines TRBV3-1 (or the pseudogene TRBV3-2) with TRBJ1-5, with 8 positions matching TRBD1. Germline CDR1 is LGHDT and CDR2 is YNNKEL (reference sequence). The CDR3 extends over 13 amino acids. The junction had 6 bases not matched to a gene; V was cut back by 5 bases and J by 9 bases. The CDR3 region is CASSDDRGGPQHF. The CDR3 region has the DNA TGTGCCAGCAGCGACGACAGGGGTGGGCCCCAGCATTTT.

The V gene is TRBV6-5, the J gene TRBJ1-3; 9 bases line up with TRBD1. V was pared by 2 bases and J by 4 bases, with 3 bases of the junction left unmatched. The CDR3 is 15 residues long. Germline V gene sequence: CDR1 MNHEY, CDR2 SVGAGI. As DNA, the CDR3 is TGTGCCAGCAGTTACCGGGACAGGGCAGGAAACACCATATATTTT. Translating gives CASSYRDRAGNTIYF.

V gene TRBV7-9 combines with J gene TRBJ2-1; 9 bases are a match to TRBD2. The CDR3 has 18 residues. V was pared by 3 bases and J by 6 bases, with 15 bases of the junction left unmatched. Germline V gene sequence: CDR1 SEHNR, CDR2 FQNEAQ (reference sequence). This CDR3 is CASSFTLAGLKRGNEQFF. CDR3 coding DNA: TGTGCCAGCAGCTTTACACTAGCGGGCCTAAAACGGGGCAATGAGCAGTTCTTC.